This is a list of T cell receptor beta chains from one sample in a study of cytomegalovirus exposure and HLA in healthy donors. Some clones are missing from TCRdb's copy, which holds only in-frame ones; the method was immunoSEQ multiplex PCR. The sample holds fewer than 400,000 clones; 88% are singletons and the top ten take around 0.91%. The sample taken for sequencing was PBMCs. The receptors originated from a man younger than 40 in good health and CMV-seronegative. Both conserved end residues are part of each CDR3. The D gene is left open where the match is weak. Clone size appears in some rows only: once, few, many, or a class for an expanded clone.

d_call | clone_size | j_call | v_call | cdr3_aa | cdr3_nt
- | few | TRBJ2-2 | TRBV25-1 | CASSQTGNTGELFF | TGTGCCAGCAGTCAAACCGGGAACACCGGGGAGCTGTTTTTT
- | - | TRBJ1-5 | TRBV15 | CATSTGANQPQHF | TGTGCCACCAGCACAGGGGCGAATCAGCCCCAGCATTTT
TRBD1 | - | TRBJ1-2 | TRBV11-2 | CASSLASRTGGSYGYTF | TGTGCCAGCAGCTTAGCGTCAAGGACAGGGGGCAGCTATGGCTACACCTTC
- | once | TRBJ2-1 | TRBV5-6 | CASSLDLDRLKGGQFF | TGTGCCAGCAGCTTGGACCTGGACCGGCTGAAGGGAGGGCAGTTCTTC
- | - | TRBJ1-5 | TRBV6-5 | CASSSDTSNQPQHF | TGTGCCAGCAGTTCTGACACCAGCAATCAGCCCCAGCATTTT
TRBD1 | few | TRBJ1-2 | TRBV10-3 | CAMTPTGGAGGYTF | TGTGCCATGACTCCGACAGGGGGCGCCGGAGGCTACACCTTC
TRBD1 | - | TRBJ1-2 | TRBV6-1 | CASRPGGYGYTF | TGTGCCAGCCGCCCAGGGGGCTATGGCTACACCTTC
- | few | TRBJ2-7 | TRBV27 | CASSVGAEQYF | TGTGCCAGCAGTGTGGGAGCGGAGCAGTACTTC
- | - | TRBJ2-2 | TRBV4-3 | CASSQEFSGTRELFF | TGCGCCAGCAGCCAAGAATTTAGTGGTACCCGGGAGCTGTTTTTT
TRBD1 | - | TRBJ1-6 | TRBV9 | CASSGTGGAYSPLHF | TGTGCCAGCAGCGGGACAGGGGGCGCGTATTCACCCCTCCACTTT
- | - | TRBJ1-5 | TRBV5-1 | CASRSGLGNQPQHF | TGCGCCAGCCGTTCAGGGCTGGGGAATCAGCCCCAGCATTTT
TRBD1 | - | TRBJ2-7 | TRBV9 | CASSSISGGFFDEQYF | TGTGCCAGCAGCTCCATTTCAGGGGGCTTCTTCGACGAGCAGTACTTC
- | once | TRBJ2-5 | TRBV7-9 | CASSLGQPQETQYF | TGTGCCAGCAGCCTCGGACAGCCCCAAGAGACCCAGTACTTC
TRBD2 | - | TRBJ2-1 | TRBV15 | CATSRGLEGVGEQFF | TGTGCCACCAGCAGGGGACTAGAGGGTGTCGGTGAGCAGTTCTTC
TRBD1 | - | TRBJ1-4 | TRBV5-4 | CASSQGTGKGEKLFF | TGTGCCAGCAGCCAAGGGACAGGTAAAGGCGAAAAACTGTTTTTT
TRBD1 | - | TRBJ1-1 | TRBV6-1 | CASRFTGQMNTEAFF | TGTGCCAGCAGGTTCACGGGACAGATGAACACTGAAGCTTTCTTT